This T cell receptor beta chain originates from a study of T cells in localized non-small cell lung cancer. Produced via immunoSEQ multiplex PCR; TCRdb's table is partial and in-frame only. Counted here are fewer than 90,000 clones, around 82% occurring once; the ten biggest clones make up roughly a fifth. CDR1 SGHNT and CDR2 YYREEE come from the germline V gene (reference sequence). With V trimmed by 0 bases and J by 8 bases, 1 base remained unmatched. CDR3 length: 13 residues. The sample in question was PBMCs, obtained before any cancer treatment. This clonotype originated in a man between 35 and 75 years old with stage II squamous cell lung carcinoma. The chain joins TRBV5-4 to TRBJ2-1; 8 bases are a match to TRBD1. The CDR3 sequence: CASSLVQGDEQFF. DNA of the CDR3: TGTGCCAGCAGCTTGGTACAGGGGGATGAGCAGTTCTTC.